This TCR beta chain was sequenced during a study of tumor-infiltrating lymphocytes in primary liver carcinoma (dated by TCRdb to the late 2010s). In terms of the full investigation: Between late 2015 and March 2016, about 5 patients in China with histopathologically diagnosed primary liver carcinoma had their tumors surgically resected. The five patients, three men and two women aged 30 to 69 years, had hepatocellular carcinoma (four) or combined HCC and intrahepatic cholangiocarcinoma (one). Tumors of the five patients were stage T1-T3 N0M0 with maximum diameters of about 4.2 to 10 cm. Samples yielded roughly 3.5 to 7.13 million productive TCRbeta reads; read depth did not differ significantly between tissue types. Across five regions of each liver tumor, along with adjacent normal tissue and blood, the study brought together TCRbeta repertoire sequencing, expression microarrays and whole-exome sequencing. TCRbeta repertoire sequencing covered 35 specimens from 5 patients: approximately 25 tumor regions, 5 adjacent noncancerous liver tissues and 5 peripheral blood samples. Reproducibility between technical replicate repertoires was high, with correlation coefficients above 0.95 and mean shared-clone rates around 0.88. Study-level results and caveats: Repertoire overlap was higher between tumor regions (mean about 35%) than tumor-adjacent (17%) or tumor-blood (about 15%) pairs, consistent with antigen-driven expansion. A significantly larger repertoire fraction was made up by the top 250 clones in tumors than in blood (p = 0.039). Only the TCR beta chain was sequenced, which likely underestimates true repertoire diversity because unpaired alpha chains were not captured. Bulk unsorted samples precluded comparing CD4+ and CD8+ T cell repertoires. Only 4 or 5 patients were included in the study, and the authors note that the findings should be validated in a larger study.

Blood RNA was extracted from unsorted whole blood using TRIzol reagent, and germline DNA was obtained with the DNeasy Blood & Tissue kit. At the time of sampling, the patients were treatment-naive and had chronic HBV infection. Before surgery, approximately 4 milliliters of peripheral blood were drawn into K2EDTA tubes. Starting from approximately 0.5 ug total RNA, TCRbeta-specific cDNA was produced by reverse transcription with a constant-region primer and ProtoScript II reverse transcriptase. Three nested multiplex PCR rounds, following a slightly modified ARM-PCR procedure, were used to build the TCRbeta libraries. Each of the first two PCR rounds ran for approximately 10 cycles using multiplex TRBV1-TRBV30 forward primers together with a Cbeta reverse primer. Sample barcodes and Illumina adapters were added in a final 25-cycle PCR with Deep VentR polymerase. Amplicons of 200-500 bp were gel-purified with a QIAquick gel extraction kit before sequencing. TCRbeta amplicons were sequenced on an Illumina HiSeq 2500 with 250-bp paired-end reads. For the original study's pipeline: To recover full CDR3 sequences, reads were quality-trimmed using Trimmomatic v0.33 and paired reads were then merged using FLASH v1.2.11. V, D and J germline segments were assigned to the rearranged TCRbeta sequences by MiGEC v1.2.1b. VDJtools v1.0.0 computed clonotype statistics and Shannon-Wiener diversity indices. To reduce sampling bias, subsequent analyses other than the diversity analysis used only the 250 most abundant clonotypes in each sample. TCRdb reanalyzed the raw reads on its own, using fastp at Q25 for trimming and MiXCR for clone calling, and kept in-frame beta chains. Merged by CDR3 protein, the rows form single entries marked with the most common genes and DNA. Clone size and V and J calls follow TCRdb, not the original study. This sample lists about 320,000 distinct CDR3 sequences; about 50% were detected once. The top ten constitute over 15% of the sample.

There are many counts of this clonotype. Its target antigen remains unknown. Per-nucleotide qualities are absent, and no much larger clonotype sits a single base away. The germline V gene (reference sequence) gives CDR1 as SGHKS and CDR2 as YYEKEE. The CDR3 holds 16 amino acids from the cysteine to the phenylalanine. The sequence is cut down to CDR3 DNA, 48 bases in frame from base 1. V is cut back by 0 bases and J by 7 bases, with 11 bases in the junction unmatched. The source is a woman aged 30 to 39 with primary liver carcinoma and hepatitis B virus infection. The sequenced sample consisted of peripheral blood. Here the chain combines TRBV5-5 and TRBJ2-5; 8 central bases correspond to TRBD2. The DNA sequence reads TGTGCCAGCAGCTTGGGGTTAGCGGGACCCTTCGGGACCCAGTACTTC. Translated, it reads CASSLGLAGPFGTQYF.